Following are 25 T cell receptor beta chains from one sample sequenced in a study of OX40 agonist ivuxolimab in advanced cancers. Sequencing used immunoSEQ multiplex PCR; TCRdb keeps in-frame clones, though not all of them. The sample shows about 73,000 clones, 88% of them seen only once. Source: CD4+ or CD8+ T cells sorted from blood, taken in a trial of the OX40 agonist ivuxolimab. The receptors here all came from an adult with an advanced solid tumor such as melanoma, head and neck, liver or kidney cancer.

The chain's CDR3 is CSVTKAGRGSTGELFF. The CDR3 region has the DNA TGCAGCGTCACTAAAGCGGGCAGGGGAAGCACCGGGGAGCTGTTTTTT. The chain joins TRBV29-1 to TRBJ2-2; the D gene could be TRBD1 or TRBD2 (6 bases each). Germline V gene lookup returns CDR1 SQVTM and CDR2 ANQGSEA. The germline V and J ends were trimmed by 6 bases and 4 bases, with 21 bases remaining between them. This CDR3 spans 16 amino acids.

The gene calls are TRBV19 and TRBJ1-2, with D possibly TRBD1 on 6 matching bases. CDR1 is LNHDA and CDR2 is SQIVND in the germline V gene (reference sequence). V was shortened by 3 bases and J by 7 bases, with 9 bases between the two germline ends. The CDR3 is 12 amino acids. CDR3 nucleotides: TGTGCCAGTAGTATGACGGGGGCTGGCTACACCTTC. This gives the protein CASSMTGAGYTF.

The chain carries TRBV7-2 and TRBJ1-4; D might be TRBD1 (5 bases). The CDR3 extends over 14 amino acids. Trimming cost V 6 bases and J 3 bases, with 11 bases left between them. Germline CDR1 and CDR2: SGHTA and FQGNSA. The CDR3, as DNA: TGTGCCAGCAGGCCTCAGGGTTCTAATGAAAAACTGTTTTTT. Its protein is CASRPQGSNEKLFF.

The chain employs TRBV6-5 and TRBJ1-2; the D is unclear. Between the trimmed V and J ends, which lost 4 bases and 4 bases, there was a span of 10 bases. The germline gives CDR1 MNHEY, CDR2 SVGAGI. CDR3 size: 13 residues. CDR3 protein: CASSSDGRYGYTF. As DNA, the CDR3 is TGTGCCAGCAGTTCCGACGGGCGCTATGGCTACACCTTC.

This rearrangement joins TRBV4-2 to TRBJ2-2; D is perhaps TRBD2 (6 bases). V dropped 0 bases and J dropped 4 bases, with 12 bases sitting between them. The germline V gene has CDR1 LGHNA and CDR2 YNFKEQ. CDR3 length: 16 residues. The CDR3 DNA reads TGTGCCAGCAGCCAAGAATACGGAGGGTTCACCGGGGAGCTGTTTTTT. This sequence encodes CASSQEYGGFTGELFF.

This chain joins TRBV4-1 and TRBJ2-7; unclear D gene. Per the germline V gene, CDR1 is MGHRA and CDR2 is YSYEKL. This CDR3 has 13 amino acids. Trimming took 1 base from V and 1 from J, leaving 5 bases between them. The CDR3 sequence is CASSQGSSYEQYF. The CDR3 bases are TGCGCCAGCAGCCAAGGCTCTTCCTACGAGCAGTACTTC.

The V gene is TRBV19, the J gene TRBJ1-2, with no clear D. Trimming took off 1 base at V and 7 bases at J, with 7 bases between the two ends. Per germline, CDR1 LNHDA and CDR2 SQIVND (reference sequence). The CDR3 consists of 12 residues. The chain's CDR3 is CASSIAGAGYTF. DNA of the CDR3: TGTGCCAGTAGTATAGCAGGAGCTGGCTACACCTTC.

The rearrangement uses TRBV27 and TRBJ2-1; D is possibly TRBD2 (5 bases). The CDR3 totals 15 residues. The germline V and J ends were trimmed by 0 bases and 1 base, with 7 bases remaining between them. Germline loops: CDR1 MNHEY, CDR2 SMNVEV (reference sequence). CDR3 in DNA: TGTGCCAGCAGTTTATCGGCGGGTTCCTACAATGAGCAGTTCTTC. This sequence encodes CASSLSAGSYNEQFF.

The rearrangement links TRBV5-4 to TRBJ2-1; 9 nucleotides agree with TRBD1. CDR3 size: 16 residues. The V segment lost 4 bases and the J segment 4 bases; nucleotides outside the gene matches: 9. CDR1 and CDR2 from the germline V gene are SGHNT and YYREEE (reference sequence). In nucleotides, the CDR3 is TGTGCCAGCAGCAAAAAATGGACAGGGGCTTACAATGAGCAGTTCTTC. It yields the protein CASSKKWTGAYNEQFF.

CDR3 coding DNA: TGTGCCAGCAGCCCGCAGGGTGGTCAGGAGGGCTACACCTTC. Protein sequence: CASSPQGGQEGYTF. The V gene is TRBV7-3, the J gene TRBJ1-2, with D perhaps TRBD1 (5 bases). Germline assignment: CDR1 SGHTA and CDR2 FQGTGA. The CDR3 is 14 amino acids. Trimming pared 5 bases from V and 8 bases from J, leaving 18 bases between.

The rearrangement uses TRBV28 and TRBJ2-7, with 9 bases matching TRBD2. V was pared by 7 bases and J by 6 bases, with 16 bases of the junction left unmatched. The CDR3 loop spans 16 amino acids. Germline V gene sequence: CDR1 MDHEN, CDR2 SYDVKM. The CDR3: CASTNPGGSGGREQYF. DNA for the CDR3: TGTGCCAGCACCAATCCAGGGGGGAGCGGGGGGCGCGAGCAGTACTTC. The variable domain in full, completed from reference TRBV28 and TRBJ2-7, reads DVKVTQSSRYLVKRTGEKVFLECVQDMDHENMFWYRQDPGLGLRLIYFSYDVKMKEKGDIPEGYSVSREKKERFSLILESASTNQTSMYLCASTNPGGSGGREQYFGPGTRLTVT.

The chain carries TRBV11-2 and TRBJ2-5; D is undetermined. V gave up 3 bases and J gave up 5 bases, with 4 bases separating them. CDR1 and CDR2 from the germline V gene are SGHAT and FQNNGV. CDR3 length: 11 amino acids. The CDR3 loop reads CASSFTETQYF. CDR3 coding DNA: TGTGCCAGCAGCTTTACGGAGACCCAGTACTTC.

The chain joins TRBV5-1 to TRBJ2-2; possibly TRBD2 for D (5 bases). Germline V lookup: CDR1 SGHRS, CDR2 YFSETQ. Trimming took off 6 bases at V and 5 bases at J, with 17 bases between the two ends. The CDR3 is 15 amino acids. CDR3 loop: CASTGPGMGTGELFF. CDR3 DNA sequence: TGCGCCAGCACCGGGCCCGGGATGGGGACCGGGGAGCTGTTTTTT.

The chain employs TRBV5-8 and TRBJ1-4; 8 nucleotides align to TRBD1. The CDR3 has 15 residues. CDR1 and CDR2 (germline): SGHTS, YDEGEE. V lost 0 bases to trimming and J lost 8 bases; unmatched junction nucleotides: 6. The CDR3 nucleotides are TGTGCCAGCAGCTTGGCTGGACAGGGAGGCGAAAAACTGTTTTTT. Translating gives CASSLAGQGGEKLFF.

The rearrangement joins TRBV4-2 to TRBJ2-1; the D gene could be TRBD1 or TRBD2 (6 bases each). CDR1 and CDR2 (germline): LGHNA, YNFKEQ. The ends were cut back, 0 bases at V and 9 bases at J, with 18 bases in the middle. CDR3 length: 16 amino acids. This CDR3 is CASSQEDRGALPEQFF. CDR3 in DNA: TGTGCCAGCAGCCAAGAAGATAGGGGGGCTCTTCCTGAGCAGTTCTTC.

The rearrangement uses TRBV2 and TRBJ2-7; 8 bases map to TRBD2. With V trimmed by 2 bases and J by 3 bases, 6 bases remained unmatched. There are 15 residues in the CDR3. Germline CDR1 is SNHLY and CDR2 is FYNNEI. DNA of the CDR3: TGTGCCAGCAGTGAAAGTGCGGGGGGCGTCTACGAGCAGTACTTC. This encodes CASSESAGGVYEQYF.

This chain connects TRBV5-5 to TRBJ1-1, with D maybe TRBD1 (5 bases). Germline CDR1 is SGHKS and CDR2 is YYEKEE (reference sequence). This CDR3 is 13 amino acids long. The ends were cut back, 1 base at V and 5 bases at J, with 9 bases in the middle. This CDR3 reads CASSLPGGTEAFF. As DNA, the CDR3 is TGTGCCAGCAGCTTGCCGGGGGGGACTGAAGCTTTCTTT.

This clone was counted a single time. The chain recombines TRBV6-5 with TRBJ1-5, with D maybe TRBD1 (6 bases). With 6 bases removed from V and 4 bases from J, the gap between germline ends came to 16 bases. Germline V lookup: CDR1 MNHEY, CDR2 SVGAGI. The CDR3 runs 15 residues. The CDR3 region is CASRPDRLGNQPQHF. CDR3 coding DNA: TGTGCCAGCAGACCCGACAGGTTGGGGAATCAGCCCCAGCATTTT.

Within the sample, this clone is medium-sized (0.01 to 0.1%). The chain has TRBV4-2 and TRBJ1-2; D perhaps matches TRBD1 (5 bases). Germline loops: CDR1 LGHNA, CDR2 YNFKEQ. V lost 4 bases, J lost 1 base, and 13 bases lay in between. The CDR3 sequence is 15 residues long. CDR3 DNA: TGTGCCAGCAGCCGGGGCCTGGGCGGTAACTATGGCTACACCTTC. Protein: CASSRGLGGNYGYTF.

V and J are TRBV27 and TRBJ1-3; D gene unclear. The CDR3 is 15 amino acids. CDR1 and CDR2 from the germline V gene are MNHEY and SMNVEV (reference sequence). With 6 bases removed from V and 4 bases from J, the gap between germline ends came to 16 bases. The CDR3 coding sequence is TGTGCCAGCAGGCCTTCGGGCGTTCGCGGAAACACCATATATTTT. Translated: CASRPSGVRGNTIYF.

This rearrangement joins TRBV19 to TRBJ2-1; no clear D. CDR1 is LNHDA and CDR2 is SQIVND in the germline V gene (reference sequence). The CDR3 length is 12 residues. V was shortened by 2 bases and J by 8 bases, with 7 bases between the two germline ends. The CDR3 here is CASSIRWDEQFF. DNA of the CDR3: TGTGCCAGTAGTATACGCTGGGATGAGCAGTTCTTC.

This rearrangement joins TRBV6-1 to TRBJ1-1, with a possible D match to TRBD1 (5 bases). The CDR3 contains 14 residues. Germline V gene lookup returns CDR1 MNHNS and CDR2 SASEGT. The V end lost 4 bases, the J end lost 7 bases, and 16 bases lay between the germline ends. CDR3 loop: CASSAGGTPNEAFF. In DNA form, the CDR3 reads TGTGCCAGCAGTGCGGGGGGTACCCCAAATGAAGCTTTCTTT.

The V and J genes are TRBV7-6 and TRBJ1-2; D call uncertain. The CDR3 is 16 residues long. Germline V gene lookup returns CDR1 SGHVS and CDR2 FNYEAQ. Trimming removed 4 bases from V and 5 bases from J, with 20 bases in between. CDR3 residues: CASSWMKSEVKYGYTF. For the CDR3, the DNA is TGTGCCAGCAGCTGGATGAAGAGTGAGGTGAAATATGGCTACACCTTC.

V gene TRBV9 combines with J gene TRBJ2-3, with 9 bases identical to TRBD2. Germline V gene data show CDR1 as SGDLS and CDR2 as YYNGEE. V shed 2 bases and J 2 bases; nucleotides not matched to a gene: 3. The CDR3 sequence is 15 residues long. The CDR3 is CASSVASGNTDTQYF. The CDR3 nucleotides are TGTGCCAGCAGCGTGGCTAGCGGGAACACAGATACGCAGTATTTT.

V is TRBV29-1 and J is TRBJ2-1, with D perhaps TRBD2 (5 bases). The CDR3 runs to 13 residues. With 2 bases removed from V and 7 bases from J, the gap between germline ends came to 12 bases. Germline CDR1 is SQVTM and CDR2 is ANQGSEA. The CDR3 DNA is TGCAGCGTTGAATCCGAGACTACAAATGAGCAGTTCTTC. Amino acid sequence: CSVESETTNEQFF.